The clone carrying this T cell receptor beta chain was seen a few times. The antigen is not known. The entry originates in a study of T cells after yellow fever vaccination. Overall study results and limits: Weaker overall, the secondary response nonetheless peaked faster (day 5 versus 15). Most clones from primary vaccination resurfaced after the booster (about 95% CD4, 88% CD8).

With 0 bases removed from V and 3 bases from J, the gap between germline ends came to 22 bases. This CDR3 contains 19 residues. CDR1 is KGHDR, CDR2 SFDVKD, per germline. For TCR, cDNA came from 5'RACE template switching, which added a universal primer site and UMIs. Each CDR3 protein gets one entry after TCRdb re-called the 5' RACE reads with MiXCR. The table has some 150,000 distinct CDR3 sequences, 11% seen once. Sequencing was performed on CD8+ T cells sorted from PBMCs, taken 15 days after the yellow fever booster vaccination. The sequence was obtained from a man aged 18 to 29 who received the YFV17D yellow fever vaccine. The genes are TRBV24-1 and TRBJ1-1; a weak D match, TRBD1 (6 bases). DNA of the CDR3: TGTGCCACCAGTGATTTGCCCTCCCTACGACAGGCCATTTACACTGAAGCTTTCTTT. Amino acid sequence: CATSDLPSLRQAIYTEAFF.